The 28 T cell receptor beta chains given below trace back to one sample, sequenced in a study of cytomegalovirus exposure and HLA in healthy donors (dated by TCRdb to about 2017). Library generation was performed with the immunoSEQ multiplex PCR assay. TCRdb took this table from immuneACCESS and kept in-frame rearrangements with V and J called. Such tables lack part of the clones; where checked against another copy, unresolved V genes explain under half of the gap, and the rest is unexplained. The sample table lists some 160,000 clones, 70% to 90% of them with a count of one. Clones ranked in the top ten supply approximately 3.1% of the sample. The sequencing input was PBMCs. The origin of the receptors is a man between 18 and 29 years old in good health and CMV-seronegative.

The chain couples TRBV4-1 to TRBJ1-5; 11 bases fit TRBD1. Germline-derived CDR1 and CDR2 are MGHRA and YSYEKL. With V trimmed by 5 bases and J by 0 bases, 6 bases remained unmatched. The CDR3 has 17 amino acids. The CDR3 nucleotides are TGCGCCAGCAGCAAGGGACAGGGGGTAAATAGCAATCAGCCCCAGCATTTT. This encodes CASSKGQGVNSNQPQHF.

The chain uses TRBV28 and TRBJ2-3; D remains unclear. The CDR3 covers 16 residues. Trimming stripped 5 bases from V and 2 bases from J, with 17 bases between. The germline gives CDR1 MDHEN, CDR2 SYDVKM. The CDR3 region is CASSQSIPGLTDTQYF. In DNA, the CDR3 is TGTGCCAGCAGTCAATCTATCCCGGGTCTCACAGATACGCAGTATTTT.

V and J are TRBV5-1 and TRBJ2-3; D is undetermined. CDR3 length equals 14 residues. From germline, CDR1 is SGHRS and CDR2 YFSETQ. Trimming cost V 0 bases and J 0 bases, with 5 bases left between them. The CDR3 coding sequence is TGCGCCAGCAGCTTGGACGGGAGCACAGATACGCAGTATTTT. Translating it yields CASSLDGSTDTQYF. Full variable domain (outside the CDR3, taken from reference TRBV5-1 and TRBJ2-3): KAGVTQTPRYLIKTRGQQVTLSCSPISGHRSVSWYQQTPGQGLQFLFEYFSETQRNKGNFPGRFSGRQFSNSRSEMNVSTLELGDSALYLCASSLDGSTDTQYFGPGTRLTVL.

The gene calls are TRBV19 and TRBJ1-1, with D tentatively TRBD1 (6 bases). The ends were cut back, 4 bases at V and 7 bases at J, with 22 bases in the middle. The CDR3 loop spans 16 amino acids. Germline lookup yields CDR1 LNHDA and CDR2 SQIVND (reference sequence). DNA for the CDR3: TGTGCCAGTAGTACCGATCCCGGGACACCAACGGGTGAAGCTTTCTTT. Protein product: CASSTDPGTPTGEAFF.

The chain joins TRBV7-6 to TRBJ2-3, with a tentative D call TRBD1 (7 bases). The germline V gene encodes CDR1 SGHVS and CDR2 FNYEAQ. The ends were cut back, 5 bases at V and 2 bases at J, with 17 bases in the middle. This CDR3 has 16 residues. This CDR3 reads CASSITGRGATDTQYF. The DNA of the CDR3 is TGTGCCAGCAGCATCACCGGCAGGGGGGCCACAGATACGCAGTATTTT.

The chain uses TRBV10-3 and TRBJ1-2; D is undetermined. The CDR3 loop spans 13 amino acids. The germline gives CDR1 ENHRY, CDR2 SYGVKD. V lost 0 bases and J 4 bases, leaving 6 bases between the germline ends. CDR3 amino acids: CAISESSGYGYTF. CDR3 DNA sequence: TGTGCCATCAGTGAGTCGTCAGGCTATGGCTACACCTTC.

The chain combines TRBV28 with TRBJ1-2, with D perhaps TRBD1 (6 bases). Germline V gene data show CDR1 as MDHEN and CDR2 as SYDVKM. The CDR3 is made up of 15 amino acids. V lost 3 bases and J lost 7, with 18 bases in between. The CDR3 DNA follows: TGTGCCAGCAGTTTCGACAGGCCTCCTTTCGGTGGCTACACCTTC. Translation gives CASSFDRPPFGGYTF.

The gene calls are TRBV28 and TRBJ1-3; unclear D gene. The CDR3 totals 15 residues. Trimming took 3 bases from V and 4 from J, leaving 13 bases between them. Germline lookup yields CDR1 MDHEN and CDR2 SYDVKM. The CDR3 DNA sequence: TGTGCCAGCAGTTTTCGGGTGGGAGGAGGAAACACCATATATTTT. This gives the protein CASSFRVGGGNTIYF.

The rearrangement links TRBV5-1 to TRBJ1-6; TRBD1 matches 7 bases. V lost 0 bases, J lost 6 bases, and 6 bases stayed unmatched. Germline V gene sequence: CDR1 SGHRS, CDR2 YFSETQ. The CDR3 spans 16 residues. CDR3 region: CASSLEDRSGNSPLHF. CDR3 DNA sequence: TGCGCCAGCAGCTTGGAGGACAGGTCCGGTAATTCACCCCTCCACTTT.

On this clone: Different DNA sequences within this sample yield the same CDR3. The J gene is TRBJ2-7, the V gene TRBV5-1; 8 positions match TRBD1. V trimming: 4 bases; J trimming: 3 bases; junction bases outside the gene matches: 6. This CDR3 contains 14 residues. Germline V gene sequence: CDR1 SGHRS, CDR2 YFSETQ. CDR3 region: CASSPGQGSYEQYV. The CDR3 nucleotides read TGCGCCAGCAGCCCAGGACAGGGAAGCTACGAGCAGTACGTC.

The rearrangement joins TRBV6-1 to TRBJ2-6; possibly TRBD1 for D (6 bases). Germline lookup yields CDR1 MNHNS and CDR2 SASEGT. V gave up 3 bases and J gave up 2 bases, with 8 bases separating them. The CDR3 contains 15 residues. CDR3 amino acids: CASSDEGAGANVLTF. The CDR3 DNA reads TGTGCCAGCAGTGATGAGGGGGCTGGGGCCAACGTCCTGACTTTC.

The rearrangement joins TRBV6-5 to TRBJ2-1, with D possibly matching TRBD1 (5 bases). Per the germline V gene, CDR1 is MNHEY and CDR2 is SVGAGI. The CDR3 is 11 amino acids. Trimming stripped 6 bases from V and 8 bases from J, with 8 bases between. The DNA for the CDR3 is TGTGCCAGCAGAAGGGGATATGAGCAGTTCTTC. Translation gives CASRRGYEQFF.

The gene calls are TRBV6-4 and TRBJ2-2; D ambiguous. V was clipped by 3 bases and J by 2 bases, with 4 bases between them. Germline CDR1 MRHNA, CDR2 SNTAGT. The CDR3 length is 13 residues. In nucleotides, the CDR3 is TGTGCCAGCAGTGAGACTAACACCGGGGAGCTGTTTTTT. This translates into CASSETNTGELFF.

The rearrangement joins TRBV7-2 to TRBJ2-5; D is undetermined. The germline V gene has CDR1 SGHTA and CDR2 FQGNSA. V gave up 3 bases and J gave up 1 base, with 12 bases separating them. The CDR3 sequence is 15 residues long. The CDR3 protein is CASSLGRFLQETQYF. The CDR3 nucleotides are TGTGCCAGCAGCTTGGGCAGGTTCCTCCAAGAGACCCAGTACTTC.

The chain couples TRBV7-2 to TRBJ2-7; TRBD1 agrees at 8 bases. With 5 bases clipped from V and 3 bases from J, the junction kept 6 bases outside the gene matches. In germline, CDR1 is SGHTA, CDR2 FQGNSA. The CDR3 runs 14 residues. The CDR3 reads CASSAPGQGYEQYF. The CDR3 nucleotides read TGTGCCAGCAGCGCGCCCGGACAGGGCTACGAGCAGTACTTC.

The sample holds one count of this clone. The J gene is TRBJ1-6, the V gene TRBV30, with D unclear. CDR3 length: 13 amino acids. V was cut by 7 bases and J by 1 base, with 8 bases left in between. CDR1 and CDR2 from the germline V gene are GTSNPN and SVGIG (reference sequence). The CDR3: CAFRRSYNSPLHF. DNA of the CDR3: TGTGCCTTCCGCCGGTCCTATAATTCACCCCTCCACTTT.

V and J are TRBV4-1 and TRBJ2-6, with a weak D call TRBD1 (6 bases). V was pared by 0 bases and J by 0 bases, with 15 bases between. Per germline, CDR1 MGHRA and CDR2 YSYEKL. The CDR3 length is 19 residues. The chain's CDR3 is CASSQDGTMGASGANVLTF. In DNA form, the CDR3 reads TGCGCCAGCAGCCAAGACGGGACAATGGGGGCCTCTGGGGCCAACGTCCTGACTTTC.

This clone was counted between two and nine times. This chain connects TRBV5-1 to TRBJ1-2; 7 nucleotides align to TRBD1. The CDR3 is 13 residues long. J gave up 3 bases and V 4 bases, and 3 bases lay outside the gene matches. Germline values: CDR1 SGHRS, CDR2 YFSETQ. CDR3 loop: CASSGQGDYGYTF. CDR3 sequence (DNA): TGCGCCAGCAGCGGCCAGGGGGACTATGGCTACACCTTC. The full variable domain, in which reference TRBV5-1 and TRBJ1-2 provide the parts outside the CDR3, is KAGVTQTPRYLIKTRGQQVTLSCSPISGHRSVSWYQQTPGQGLQFLFEYFSETQRNKGNFPGRFSGRQFSNSRSEMNVSTLELGDSALYLCASSGQGDYGYTFGSGTRLTVV.

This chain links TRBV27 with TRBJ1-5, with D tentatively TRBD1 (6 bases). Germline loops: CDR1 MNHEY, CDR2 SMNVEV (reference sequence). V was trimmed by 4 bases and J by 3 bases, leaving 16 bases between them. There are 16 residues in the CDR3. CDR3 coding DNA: TGTGCCAGCAGTTCAACCCGGGACACATTCAATCAGCCCCAGCATTTT. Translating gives CASSSTRDTFNQPQHF.

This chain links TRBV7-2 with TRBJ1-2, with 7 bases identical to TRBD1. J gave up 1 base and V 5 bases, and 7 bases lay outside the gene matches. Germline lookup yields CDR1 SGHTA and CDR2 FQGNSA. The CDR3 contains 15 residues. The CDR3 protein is CASSITGTDNYGYTF. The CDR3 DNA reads TGTGCCAGCAGCATCACCGGGACAGATAACTATGGCTACACCTTC.

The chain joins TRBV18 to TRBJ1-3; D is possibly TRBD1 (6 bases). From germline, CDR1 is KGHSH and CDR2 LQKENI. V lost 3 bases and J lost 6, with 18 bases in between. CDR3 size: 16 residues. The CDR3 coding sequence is TGTGCCAGCTCACCCACGTCTCCAGGGGAATCAAACACCATATATTTT. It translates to CASSPTSPGESNTIYF.

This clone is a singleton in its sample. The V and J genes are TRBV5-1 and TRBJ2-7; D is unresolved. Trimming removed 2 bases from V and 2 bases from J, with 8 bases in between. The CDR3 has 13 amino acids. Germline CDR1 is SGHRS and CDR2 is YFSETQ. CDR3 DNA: TGCGCCAGCAGCTTTACAGTAACCTACGAGCAGTACTTC. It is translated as CASSFTVTYEQYF.

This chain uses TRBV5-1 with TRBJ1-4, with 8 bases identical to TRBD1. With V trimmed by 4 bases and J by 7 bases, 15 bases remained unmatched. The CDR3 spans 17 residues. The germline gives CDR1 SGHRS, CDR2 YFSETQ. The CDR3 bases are TGCGCCAGCAGCCTGGCCAGTGGACAGGGCCTGGGTGAAAAACTGTTTTTT. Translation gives CASSLASGQGLGEKLFF.

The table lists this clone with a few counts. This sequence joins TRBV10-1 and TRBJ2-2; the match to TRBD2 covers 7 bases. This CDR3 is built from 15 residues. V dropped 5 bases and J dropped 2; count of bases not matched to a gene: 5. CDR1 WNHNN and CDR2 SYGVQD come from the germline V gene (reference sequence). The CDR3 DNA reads TGCGCCAGCAGTCCGGGACTACCAAACACCGGGGAGCTGTTTTTT. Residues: CASSPGLPNTGELFF.

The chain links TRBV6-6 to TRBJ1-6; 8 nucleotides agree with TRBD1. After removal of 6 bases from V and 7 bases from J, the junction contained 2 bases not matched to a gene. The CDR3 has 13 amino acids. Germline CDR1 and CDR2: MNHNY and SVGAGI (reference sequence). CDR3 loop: CASRQGGNSPLHF. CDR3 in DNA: TGTGCCAGCAGACAGGGGGGGAATTCACCCCTCCACTTT.

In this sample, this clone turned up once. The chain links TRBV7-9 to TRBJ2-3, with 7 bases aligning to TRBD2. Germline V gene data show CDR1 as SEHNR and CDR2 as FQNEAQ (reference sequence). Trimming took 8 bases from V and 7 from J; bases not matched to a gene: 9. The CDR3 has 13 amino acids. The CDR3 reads CASLMLSGNTQYF. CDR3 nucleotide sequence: TGTGCCAGCCTCATGTTGAGCGGGAATACGCAGTATTTT.

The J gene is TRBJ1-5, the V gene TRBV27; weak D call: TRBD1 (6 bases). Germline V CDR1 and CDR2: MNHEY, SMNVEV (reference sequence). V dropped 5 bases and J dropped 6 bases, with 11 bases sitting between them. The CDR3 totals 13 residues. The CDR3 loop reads CASSATGFQPQHF. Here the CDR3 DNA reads TGTGCCAGCAGTGCTACAGGGTTTCAGCCCCAGCATTTT.

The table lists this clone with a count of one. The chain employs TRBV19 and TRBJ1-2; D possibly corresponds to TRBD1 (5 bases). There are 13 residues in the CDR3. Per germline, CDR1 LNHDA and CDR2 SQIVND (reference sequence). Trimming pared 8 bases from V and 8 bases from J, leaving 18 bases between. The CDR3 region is CASRFTAGRGYTF. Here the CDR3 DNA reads TGTGCCAGTCGCTTTACTGCAGGGCGAGGCTACACCTTC.